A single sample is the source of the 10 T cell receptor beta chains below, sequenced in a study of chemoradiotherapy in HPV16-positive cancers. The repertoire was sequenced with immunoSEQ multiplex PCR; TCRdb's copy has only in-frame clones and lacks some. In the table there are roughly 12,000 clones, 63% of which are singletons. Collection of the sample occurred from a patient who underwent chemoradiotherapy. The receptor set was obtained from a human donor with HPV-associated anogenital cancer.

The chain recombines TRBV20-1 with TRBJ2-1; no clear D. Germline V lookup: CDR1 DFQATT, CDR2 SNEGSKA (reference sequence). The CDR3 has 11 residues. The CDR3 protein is CSWHTRSEQFF. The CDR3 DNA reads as TGCAGCTGGCATACCCGGAGCGAGCAGTTCTTC.

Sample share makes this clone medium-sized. CDR3 sequence reads: CASSSLGVQVSTDTQYF. As DNA, the CDR3 is TGCGCCAGCAGCTCCTTGGGGGTGCAGGTTAGCACAGATACGCAGTATTTT. The V gene is TRBV5-1, the J gene TRBJ2-3, with D perhaps assigned TRBD1 or TRBD2 (5 bases each). V was cut by 3 bases and J by 0 bases, with 17 bases left in between. CDR3 length: 17 residues. The germline V gene encodes CDR1 SGHRS and CDR2 YFSETQ.

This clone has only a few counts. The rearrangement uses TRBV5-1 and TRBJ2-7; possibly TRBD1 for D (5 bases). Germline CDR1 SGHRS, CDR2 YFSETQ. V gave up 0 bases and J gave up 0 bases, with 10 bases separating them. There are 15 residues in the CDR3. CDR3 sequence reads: CASSLGGSSSYEQYF. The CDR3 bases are TGCGCCAGCAGCTTGGGGGGCTCGAGCTCCTACGAGCAGTACTTC.

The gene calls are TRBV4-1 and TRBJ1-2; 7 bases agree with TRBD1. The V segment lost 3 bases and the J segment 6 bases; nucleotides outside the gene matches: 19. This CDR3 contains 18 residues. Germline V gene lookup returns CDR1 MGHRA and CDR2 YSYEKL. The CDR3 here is CASSQKRLWDSGSDGYTF. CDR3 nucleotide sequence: TGCGCCAGCAGCCAGAAACGACTTTGGGACAGCGGCTCGGATGGCTACACCTTC.

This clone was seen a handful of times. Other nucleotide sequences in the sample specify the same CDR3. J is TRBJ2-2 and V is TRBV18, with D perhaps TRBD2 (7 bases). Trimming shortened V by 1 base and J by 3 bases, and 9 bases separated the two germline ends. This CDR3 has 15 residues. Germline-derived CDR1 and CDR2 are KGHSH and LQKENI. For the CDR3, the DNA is TGTGCCAGCTCACCACGAGGGGGGGACACCGGGGAGCTGTTTTTT. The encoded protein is CASSPRGGDTGELFF.

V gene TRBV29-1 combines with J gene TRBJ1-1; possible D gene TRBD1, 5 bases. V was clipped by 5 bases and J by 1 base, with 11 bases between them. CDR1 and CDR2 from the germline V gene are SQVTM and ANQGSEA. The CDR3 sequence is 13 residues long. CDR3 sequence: CSVSTETNTEAFF. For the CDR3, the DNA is TGCAGCGTTTCGACAGAAACGAACACTGAAGCTTTCTTT. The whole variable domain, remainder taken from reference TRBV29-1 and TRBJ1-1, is SAVISQKPSRDICQRGTSLTIQCQVDSQVTMMFWYRQQPGQSLTLIATANQGSEATYESGFVIDKFPISRPNLTFSTLTVSNMSPEDSSIYLCSVSTETNTEAFFGQGTRLTVV.

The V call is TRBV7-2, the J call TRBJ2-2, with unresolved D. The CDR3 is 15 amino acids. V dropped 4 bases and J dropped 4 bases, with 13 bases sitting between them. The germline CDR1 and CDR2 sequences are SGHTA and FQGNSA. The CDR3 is CASSSYRPRTGELFF. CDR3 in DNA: TGTGCCAGCAGCTCTTACCGTCCTCGCACCGGGGAGCTGTTTTTT.

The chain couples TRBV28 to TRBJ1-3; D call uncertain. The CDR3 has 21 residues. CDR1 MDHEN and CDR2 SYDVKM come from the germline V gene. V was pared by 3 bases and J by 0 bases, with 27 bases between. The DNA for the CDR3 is TGTGCCAGCAGTTTCTTCCTCGGGGAGGCAGCCAACCCGAGCTCTGGAAACACCATATATTTT. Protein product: CASSFFLGEAANPSSGNTIYF.

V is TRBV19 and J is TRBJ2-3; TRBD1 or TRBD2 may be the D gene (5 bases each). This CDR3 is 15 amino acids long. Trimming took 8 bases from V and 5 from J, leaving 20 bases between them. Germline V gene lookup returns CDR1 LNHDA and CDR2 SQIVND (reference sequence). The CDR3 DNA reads TGTGCCAGTGCTAAAGTAGGAGAGAGGGGAGATACGCAGTATTTT. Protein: CASAKVGERGDTQYF.

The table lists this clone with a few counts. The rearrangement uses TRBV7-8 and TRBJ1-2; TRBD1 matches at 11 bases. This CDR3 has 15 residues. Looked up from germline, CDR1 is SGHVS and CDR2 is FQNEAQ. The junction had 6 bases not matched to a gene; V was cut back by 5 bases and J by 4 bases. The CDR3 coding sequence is TGTGCCAGCAGCGCAGCCGGGACAGGGGGCTATGGCTACACCTTC. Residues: CASSAAGTGGYGYTF.